These 21 T cell receptor beta chains share one sample of origin, sequenced in a study of early T cells in non-severe SARS-CoV-2 infection. TCRdb analysed the 5' RACE reads with MiXCR anew, one entry per CDR3 protein. The profile shows about 40,000 distinct CDR3 sequences, 5.4% of them singletons. Sequenced material: whole blood, taken at baseline. Receptors were obtained from an adult who was a healthcare worker with PCR-confirmed SARS-CoV-2 infection or an uninfected control (not recorded which).

Ten or more counts support this clonotype. V usage is TRBV7-8 and J usage is TRBJ2-7; 13 bases are a match to TRBD2. Per the germline V gene, CDR1 is SGHVS and CDR2 is FQNEAQ. After removal of 1 base from V and 6 bases from J, the junction contained 3 bases not matched to a gene. The CDR3 is made up of 15 amino acids. CDR3 in DNA: TGTGCCAGCAGCTTAGTGACTAGCGGGAGGTCCGAGCAGTACTTC. Its protein product is CASSLVTSGRSEQYF.

This clonotype was seen repeatedly, ten times or more. This chain connects TRBV7-2 to TRBJ1-2; D is unresolved. The germline V and J ends were trimmed by 5 bases and 2 bases, with 9 bases remaining between them. The CDR3 extends over 13 amino acids. CDR1 is SGHTA and CDR2 is FQGNSA in the germline V gene. The CDR3 is CASSPLGNYGYTF. In nucleotides, the CDR3 is TGTGCCAGCAGCCCACTTGGGAACTATGGCTACACCTTC.

This clonotype has at least ten counts. The chain carries TRBV7-3 and TRBJ2-2; D is undetermined. The CDR3 has 13 residues. Trimming removed 5 bases from V and 4 bases from J, with 8 bases in between. Looked up from germline, CDR1 is SGHTA and CDR2 is FQGTGA. CDR3 residues: CASSPTSTGELFF. Here the CDR3 DNA reads TGTGCCAGCAGCCCTACCTCCACCGGGGAGCTGTTTTTT. Based on the CDR3 plus reference TRBV7-3 and TRBJ2-2, the full variable domain is GAGVSQTPSNKVTEKGKYVELRCDPISGHTALYWYRQSLGQGPEFLIYFQGTGAADDSGLPNDRFFAVRPEGSVSTLKIQRTERGDSAVYLCASSPTSTGELFFGEGSRLTVL.

Many counts were recorded for this clonotype. The chain is built from TRBV3-1 and TRBJ1-1, with 11 positions matching TRBD1. Germline assignment: CDR1 LGHDT and CDR2 YNNKEL (reference sequence). CDR3 length equals 14 residues. V was clipped by 3 bases and J by 7 bases; unmatched bases: 4. For the CDR3, the DNA is TGTGCCAGCAGCCATGGACAGGGGGCTGGTGAAGCTTTCTTT. Residues: CASSHGQGAGEAFF.

This clonotype occurred many times. The chain is built from TRBV14 and TRBJ1-2; 9 bases align to TRBD1. CDR1 is SGHDN, CDR2 FVKESK, per germline. V lost 3 bases and J lost 2; bases outside the gene matches: 1. The CDR3 loop spans 14 amino acids. In nucleotides, the CDR3 is TGTGCCAGCAGCCAGGACAGGGGAAACTATGGCTACACCTTC. Translated: CASSQDRGNYGYTF.

This rearrangement joins TRBV5-1 to TRBJ1-6; TRBD1 matches 9 bases. The V gene end was trimmed by 0 bases and the J gene end by 11 bases; junction bases not matched to a gene: 3. Germline assignment: CDR1 SGHRS and CDR2 YFSETQ. CDR3 size: 14 residues. This CDR3 reads CASSLGGQGPPLHF. The CDR3 nucleotides are TGCGCCAGCAGCTTGGGGGGACAGGGACCACCCCTCCACTTT.

The chain couples TRBV11-2 to TRBJ1-1; tentatively, D is TRBD1 (5 bases). The V and J ends lost 5 bases and 5 bases respectively, with 9 bases between them. CDR3 length: 12 amino acids. Germline values: CDR1 SGHAT, CDR2 FQNNGV. This CDR3 is CASSGGVTEAFF. The DNA for the CDR3 is TGTGCCAGCAGCGGAGGGGTTACTGAAGCTTTCTTT.

This clonotype was counted ten times or more. V usage is TRBV6-5 and J usage is TRBJ1-2; a weak D match, TRBD1 (6 bases). The CDR3 has 12 residues. V lost 5 bases, J lost 7 bases, and 11 bases lay in between. The germline CDR1 and CDR2 sequences are MNHEY and SVGAGI. CDR3 coding DNA: TGTGCCAGCAGTAAACAGGGAAGTGGCTACACCTTC. Its translation: CASSKQGSGYTF.

Only one count was recorded for this clonotype. One base away lies a much larger clone, so this may be a sequencing read error. V and J are TRBV29-1 and TRBJ2-1, with D possibly being TRBD2 (6 bases). Trimming pared 6 bases from V and 6 bases from J, leaving 9 bases between. Per germline, CDR1 SQVTM and CDR2 ANQGSEA. This CDR3 is 11 amino acids long. The CDR3 nucleotides read TGCAGCGTGGGGGAGGTCAATGAGCAGTTCTTC. Translated, it gives CSVGEVNEQFF.

By sample share, this clonotype is medium-sized. This chain joins TRBV12-3 or TRBV12-4 and TRBJ2-3; D may match TRBD1 or TRBD2 (6 bases each). CDR3 size: 16 residues. Trimming cost V 5 bases and J 0 bases, with 15 bases left between them. The CDR3 is CASSQTGRTSTDTQYF. The CDR3 DNA sequence: TGTGCCAGCAGTCAAACAGGGAGGACTAGCACAGATACGCAGTATTTT.

The CDR3 sequence: CASTFAGREWNQPQHF. The CDR3 DNA sequence: TGTGCCAGCACCTTCGCCGGCAGGGAATGGAATCAGCCCCAGCATTTT. The genes are TRBV12-3 or TRBV12-4 and TRBJ1-5; possible D gene TRBD1, 5 bases. CDR3 size: 16 residues. V was clipped by 7 bases and J by 4 bases, with 20 bases between them.

Ten or more counts support this clonotype. This chain uses TRBV10-2 with TRBJ2-6; TRBD2 matches 9 bases. Trimming took 8 bases from V and 0 from J; bases not matched to a gene: 2. This CDR3 contains 15 residues. Germline V gene sequence: CDR1 WSHSY, CDR2 SAAADI. CDR3 in DNA: TGCGCCAGCGGTAGCGGGAGCTCTGGGGCCAACGTCCTGACTTTC. Translated, it gives CASGSGSSGANVLTF.

This clonotype was recorded a few times. This chain joins TRBV7-2 and TRBJ1-1; 8 nucleotides line up with TRBD1. This CDR3 spans 18 amino acids. Germline V gene lookup returns CDR1 SGHTA and CDR2 FQGNSA. V shed 3 bases, J shed 3 bases, and the junction held 15 bases outside the gene matches. As DNA, the CDR3 is TGTGCCAGCAGCTTTTATGTGTGGTTGGACAGGGTTGACACTGAAGCTTTCTTT. Protein: CASSFYVWLDRVDTEAFF. Looking up the rest from reference TRBV7-2 and TRBJ1-1 gives the full variable domain: GAGVSQSPSNKVTEKGKDVELRCDPISGHTALYWYRQSLGQGLEFLIYFQGNSAPDKSGLPSDRFSAERTGGSVSTLTIQRTQQEDSAVYLCASSFYVWLDRVDTEAFFGQGTRLTVV.

Ten or more counts support this clonotype. The chain links TRBV5-8 to TRBJ2-7; D gene uncertain. CDR1 and CDR2 (germline): SGHTS, YDEGEE. V lost 0 bases and J 2 bases, leaving 18 bases between the germline ends. The CDR3 consists of 17 residues. CDR3 DNA sequence: TGTGCCAGCAGCTTGGGAGCAGTGAAGATTGGGACCTACGAGCAGTACTTC. It translates to CASSLGAVKIGTYEQYF.

Many counts were recorded for this clonotype. The chain is built from TRBV7-7 and TRBJ2-5; D ambiguous. The V gene's germline CDR1 is SSHAT and CDR2 FNYEAQ (reference sequence). V was clipped by 4 bases and J by 4 bases, with 16 bases between them. This CDR3 has 15 residues. CDR3 sequence: CASSSQSLSGETQYF. DNA of the CDR3: TGTGCCAGCAGCTCACAGAGTCTCTCAGGAGAGACCCAGTACTTC.

The gene calls are TRBV9 and TRBJ2-1, with 7 nucleotides matching TRBD2. The junction had 8 bases not matched to a gene; V was cut back by 0 bases and J by 2 bases. Germline CDR1 and CDR2: SGDLS and YYNGEE. CDR3 size: 17 residues. The CDR3, as DNA: TGTGCCAGCAGCGTAGAGGTGGCGGGAGATCCCTACAATGAGCAGTTCTTC. The encoded protein is CASSVEVAGDPYNEQFF.

The CDR3 nucleotides are TGTGCCAGCAGTAAACATGGGGCAGGGGGTGAGACCCAGTACTTC. Amino acids: CASSKHGAGGETQYF. The chain is built from TRBV28 and TRBJ2-5; TRBD1 matches at 7 bases. CDR1 is MDHEN, CDR2 SYDVKM, per germline. This CDR3 region has 15 residues. With 5 bases clipped from V and 5 bases from J, the junction kept 11 bases outside the gene matches.

This clonotype has a count of ten or more. The chain couples TRBV28 to TRBJ1-2; tentatively, D is TRBD1 (5 bases). This CDR3 contains 15 residues. Trimming shortened V by 6 bases and J by 5 bases, and 19 bases separated the two germline ends. Germline CDR1 is MDHEN and CDR2 is SYDVKM. This CDR3 reads CASSVDRIPLYGYTF. The CDR3, as DNA: TGTGCCAGCAGCGTCGACAGAATACCTCTGTATGGCTACACCTTC.

The chain is built from TRBV28 and TRBJ2-5; D possibly corresponds to TRBD1 (6 bases). V lost 2 bases and J lost 5, with 12 bases in between. Germline V gene sequence: CDR1 MDHEN, CDR2 SYDVKM. This CDR3 contains 14 residues. The CDR3: CASSLPNRVETQYF. The CDR3 nucleotides are TGTGCCAGCAGTTTACCAAACAGGGTGGAGACCCAGTACTTC.

To note about this clonotype: Being one base from a much bigger clone, this may be a read error. A read error is likely, as this CDR3 ends without the conserved phenylalanine or tryptophan. The rearrangement links TRBV19 to TRBJ1-4; D possibly corresponds to TRBD1 (6 bases). Germline V CDR1 and CDR2: LNHDA, SQIVND (reference sequence). Trimming cost V 6 bases and J 2 bases, with 13 bases left between them. The CDR3 has 15 residues. CDR3: CASSISGDTNEKLFS. DNA for the CDR3: TGTGCCAGTAGCATTTCAGGGGATACTAATGAAAAACTGTTTTCT.

The J gene is TRBJ2-1, the V gene TRBV27, with a possible D match to TRBD2 (6 bases). Per germline, CDR1 MNHEY and CDR2 SMNVEV (reference sequence). This CDR3 has 15 residues. Trimming stripped 2 bases from V and 2 bases from J, with 10 bases between. The DNA of the CDR3 is TGTGCCAGCAGTTTAGCGGGGACGACCTACAATGAGCAGTTCTTC. Translation gives CASSLAGTTYNEQFF.